These 20 T cell receptor beta chains came from one sample sequenced in a study of blood T cell repertoires in COVID-19. Assay used: immunoSEQ multiplex PCR; TCRdb lists only in-frame clones, some missing. Of fewer than 300,000 clones listed, 80% to 90% are singletons. The sequencing sample was made of PBMCs or T cells enriched from blood (not recorded which). These TCRs come from a man aged 18-30 years who had recovered from COVID-19.

CDR3 nucleotides: TGTGCCAGCAGTTTACGGACAGGGGTGGATGGCTACACCTTC. It specifies CASSLRTGVDGYTF. The V call is TRBV28, the J call TRBJ1-2; 9 nucleotides agree with TRBD1. CDR1 and CDR2 (germline): MDHEN, SYDVKM. The CDR3 has 14 amino acids. V gave up 2 bases and J gave up 6 bases; unmatched junction bases: 4.

This clone was observed a handful of times. This chain connects TRBV7-8 to TRBJ2-2; 7 bases map to TRBD1. Trimming took 6 bases from V and 1 from J; bases not matched to a gene: 5. CDR3 length: 15 amino acids. From germline, CDR1 is SGHVS and CDR2 FQNEAQ. The CDR3 protein is CASRGQTMNTGELFF. The CDR3 DNA reads as TGTGCCAGCAGGGGACAGACGATGAACACCGGGGAGCTGTTTTTT.

The chain employs TRBV7-9 and TRBJ2-5; weak D call: TRBD2 (5 bases). V lost 0 bases, J lost 5 bases, and 13 bases lay in between. CDR3 size: 15 residues. Germline CDR1 is SEHNR and CDR2 is FQNEAQ (reference sequence). CDR3 coding DNA: TGTGCCAGCAGCTTAGCGCTAATTCGAGGGGAGACCCAGTACTTC. Translation: CASSLALIRGETQYF.

The rearrangement joins TRBV19 to TRBJ2-7; D is unresolved. Germline V gene lookup returns CDR1 LNHDA and CDR2 SQIVND (reference sequence). The CDR3 runs to 15 residues. Trimming pared 2 bases from V and 0 bases from J, leaving 11 bases between. CDR3 in DNA: TGTGCCAGTAGTATATCGGCAGGCAGCTCCTACGAGCAGTACTTC. Translated: CASSISAGSSYEQYF. Full variable domain (rest looked up from reference TRBV19 and TRBJ2-7): DGGITQSPKYLFRKEGQNVTLSCEQNLNHDAMYWYRQDPGQGLRLIYYSQIVNDFQKGDIAEGYSVSREKKESFPLTVTSAQKNPTAFYLCASSISAGSSYEQYFGPGTRLTVT.

This clone was recorded only once. The chain couples TRBV21-1 to TRBJ2-2; TRBD1, the D gene given by the table, was not confirmed from the DNA. TRBV21-1 constitutes a pseudogene. The CDR3 is made up of 17 amino acids. The CDR3 DNA follows: TGTGCCAGCAGCAAAGAGTATAGGACAGAGAACACCGGGGAGCTGTTTTTT. It is translated as CASSKEYRTENTGELFF.

This chain joins TRBV7-2 and TRBJ2-2; 7 bases agree with TRBD2. V shed 2 bases and J 2 bases; nucleotides not matched to a gene: 11. There are 18 residues in the CDR3. Germline V gives CDR1 SGHTA, CDR2 FQGNSA. CDR3 sequence: CASSLKKLGTTNTGELFF. The CDR3 DNA reads as TGTGCCAGCAGCTTAAAGAAACTAGGGACTACTAACACCGGGGAGCTGTTTTTT. Based on the CDR3 plus reference TRBV7-2 and TRBJ2-2, the full variable domain is GAGVSQSPSNKVTEKGKDVELRCDPISGHTALYWYRQSLGQGLEFLIYFQGNSAPDKSGLPSDRFSAERTGGSVSTLTIQRTQQEDSAVYLCASSLKKLGTTNTGELFFGEGSRLTVL.

The chain joins TRBV19 to TRBJ1-4, with a weak D call TRBD1 (6 bases). V lost 1 base, J lost 5 bases, and 17 bases lay in between. The CDR3 sequence is 17 residues long. In germline, CDR1 is LNHDA, CDR2 SQIVND (reference sequence). CDR3 in amino acids: CASSIGIDRTLNEKLFF. CDR3 sequence (DNA): TGTGCCAGTAGTATAGGGATAGACAGGACCCTAAATGAAAAACTGTTTTTT. Drawing the rest from reference TRBV19 and TRBJ1-4, the complete variable domain is DGGITQSPKYLFRKEGQNVTLSCEQNLNHDAMYWYRQDPGQGLRLIYYSQIVNDFQKGDIAEGYSVSREKKESFPLTVTSAQKNPTAFYLCASSIGIDRTLNEKLFFGSGTQLSVL.

The chain has TRBV27 and TRBJ1-5; 10 bases align to TRBD1. Germline trimming cut 5 bases from V and 0 bases from J; bases unmatched to any gene: 10. Germline CDR1 MNHEY, CDR2 SMNVEV (reference sequence). This CDR3 has 18 residues. The CDR3 nucleotides read TGTGCCAGCAGTATCCTCCGACAGGGGGCCCATAGCAATCAGCCCCAGCATTTT. Protein sequence: CASSILRQGAHSNQPQHF.

This clone has just one count. The CDR3 sequence is CASSSQGAYEQFF. The CDR3 nucleotides read TGTGCCAGCAGTTCACAGGGGGCCTATGAGCAGTTCTTC. This chain joins TRBV27 and TRBJ2-1; 9 bases map to TRBD1. This CDR3 has 13 residues. Trimming removed 4 bases from V and 8 bases from J; junction bases left unmatched: 3. The germline gives CDR1 MNHEY, CDR2 SMNVEV (reference sequence).

The chain joins TRBV5-8 to TRBJ2-1; 8 bases map to TRBD2. Germline V gene data show CDR1 as SGHTS and CDR2 as YDEGEE. The J segment lost 0 bases and the V segment lost 0 bases, leaving 2 bases of the junction unmatched. This CDR3 has 16 residues. CDR3 DNA: TGTGCCAGCAGCTTGGATGCGGGGGGCTCCTACAATGAGCAGTTCTTC. Translating it yields CASSLDAGGSYNEQFF.

The sample holds a few counts of this clone. This chain uses TRBV19 with TRBJ2-1; 8 nucleotides align to TRBD2. In germline, CDR1 is LNHDA, CDR2 SQIVND (reference sequence). The CDR3 has 14 residues. With 1 base clipped from V and 6 bases from J, the junction kept 2 bases outside the gene matches. Here the CDR3 reads CASSIGTSPNEQFF. The CDR3 coding sequence is TGTGCCAGTAGTATAGGGACTAGCCCCAATGAGCAGTTCTTC.

The gene calls are TRBV20-1 and TRBJ1-1, with D possibly TRBD1 on 5 matching bases. The CDR3 length is 14 residues. CDR1 is DFQATT and CDR2 is SNEGSKA in the germline V gene (reference sequence). The V end was cut by 3 bases, the J end by 1 base, with 12 bases between. The CDR3 region has the DNA TGCAGTGCTAGTGATGACAGAAAGAACACTGAAGCTTTCTTT. Translated, it gives CSASDDRKNTEAFF.

CDR3 protein: CASSETVQGANEQYF. The CDR3 bases are TGTGCCAGCAGTGAGACGGTACAGGGGGCCAACGAGCAGTACTTC. This chain connects TRBV2 to TRBJ2-7; TRBD1 matches at 9 bases. Looked up from germline, CDR1 is SNHLY and CDR2 is FYNNEI. V shed 3 bases and J 5 bases; nucleotides not matched to a gene: 8. This CDR3 spans 15 amino acids.

The CDR3 region is CAISESFASRGTQYF. The CDR3 DNA follows: TGTGCCATCAGTGAGTCGTTTGCTTCGAGAGGTACGCAGTATTTT. This rearrangement joins TRBV10-3 to TRBJ2-3, with D hard to call. This CDR3 has 15 residues. Germline CDR1 and CDR2: ENHRY and SYGVKD. With 0 bases removed from V and 8 bases from J, the gap between germline ends came to 15 bases.

This chain connects TRBV2 to TRBJ1-5; the D gene is possibly TRBD1 (5 bases). This CDR3 is built from 14 residues. Germline CDR1 is SNHLY and CDR2 is FYNNEI. V lost 6 bases and J lost 4, with 13 bases in between. The CDR3 DNA sequence: TGTGCCAGCAGGGCGGTGGGGGGGAATCAGCCCCAGCATTTT. This codes for CASRAVGGNQPQHF.

This rearrangement joins TRBV6-5 to TRBJ1-2; possible D gene TRBD1, 6 bases. CDR1 MNHEY and CDR2 SVGAGI come from the germline V gene. CDR3 size: 15 residues. The V gene lost 0 bases and the J gene lost 3 bases, with 11 bases spanning the gap. In nucleotides, the CDR3 is TGTGCCAGCAGTTACTCCAAGGCAGGGGACTATGGCTACACCTTC. The encoded protein is CASSYSKAGDYGYTF.

This chain connects TRBV7-6 to TRBJ2-2, with 10 bases fitting TRBD2. Germline CDR1 reads SGHVS; CDR2 reads FNYEAQ. The CDR3 covers 18 residues. V dropped 2 bases and J dropped 5; count of bases not matched to a gene: 11. CDR3 coding DNA: TGTGCCAGCAGCTTAAACGGAGCGGGGGGGTTACAAACCGGGGAGCTGTTTTTT. This codes for CASSLNGAGGLQTGELFF.

The chain uses TRBV4-1 and TRBJ1-6, with a possible D match to TRBD1 (6 bases). CDR3 size: 22 residues. CDR1 is MGHRA, CDR2 YSYEKL, per germline. The germline V and J ends were trimmed by 1 base and 0 bases, with 25 bases remaining between them. The CDR3 is CASSQAPIPLGTKFSYNSPLHF. The DNA of the CDR3 is TGCGCCAGCAGCCAAGCCCCAATACCCCTTGGGACAAAGTTCTCCTATAATTCACCCCTCCACTTT.

The genes are TRBV6-1 and TRBJ1-4, with 8 bases aligning to TRBD1. The J segment lost 7 bases and the V segment lost 4 bases, leaving 14 bases of the junction unmatched. Per the germline V gene, CDR1 is MNHNS and CDR2 is SASEGT. This CDR3 has 17 residues. The CDR3: CASSVAGGNFVGEKLFF. The CDR3 DNA sequence: TGTGCCAGCAGTGTGGCAGGGGGCAATTTTGTCGGTGAAAAACTGTTTTTT.

The chain has TRBV6-4 and TRBJ1-4; a weak D match, TRBD1 (6 bases). Germline CDR1 and CDR2: MRHNA and SNTAGT. V was cut by 0 bases and J by 7 bases, with 12 bases left in between. The length of the CDR3 is 15 residues. CDR3 bases: TGTGCCAGCAGTGACTCTCCAGGGGCTGGTGAAAAACTGTTTTTT. It codes for CASSDSPGAGEKLFF.